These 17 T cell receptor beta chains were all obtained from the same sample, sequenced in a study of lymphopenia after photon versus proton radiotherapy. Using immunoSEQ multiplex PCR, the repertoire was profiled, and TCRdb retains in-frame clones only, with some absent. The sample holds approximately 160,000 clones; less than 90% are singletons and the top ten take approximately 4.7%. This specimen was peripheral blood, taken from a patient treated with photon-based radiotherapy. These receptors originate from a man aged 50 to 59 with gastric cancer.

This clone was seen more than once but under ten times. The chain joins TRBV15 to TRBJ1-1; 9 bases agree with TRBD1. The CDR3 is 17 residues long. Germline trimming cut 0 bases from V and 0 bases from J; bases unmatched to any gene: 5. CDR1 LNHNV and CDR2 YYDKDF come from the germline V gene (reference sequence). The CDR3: CATSRDWDRAVNTEAFF. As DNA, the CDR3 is TGTGCCACCAGCAGAGATTGGGACAGGGCGGTGAACACTGAAGCTTTCTTT.

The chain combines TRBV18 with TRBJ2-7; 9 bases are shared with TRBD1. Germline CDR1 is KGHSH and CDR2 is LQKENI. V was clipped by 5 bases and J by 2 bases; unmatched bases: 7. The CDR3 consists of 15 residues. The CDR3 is CASSFSGTGTYEQYF. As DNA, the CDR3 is TGTGCCAGCTCATTCTCCGGGACAGGGACCTACGAGCAGTACTTC.

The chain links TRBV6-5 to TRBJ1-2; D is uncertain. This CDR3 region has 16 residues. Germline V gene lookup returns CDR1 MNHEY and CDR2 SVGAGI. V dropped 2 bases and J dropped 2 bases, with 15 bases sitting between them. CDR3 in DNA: TGTGCCAGCAGTTACGGCCCAGGAGCCTCAAACTATGGCTACACCTTC. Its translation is CASSYGPGASNYGYTF.

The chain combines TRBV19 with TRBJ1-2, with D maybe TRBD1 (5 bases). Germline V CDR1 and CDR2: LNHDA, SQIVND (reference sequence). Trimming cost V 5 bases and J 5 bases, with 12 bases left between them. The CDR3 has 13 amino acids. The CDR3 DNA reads TGTGCCAGTAGTTATGGGGGTCTTTATGGCTACACCTTC. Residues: CASSYGGLYGYTF.

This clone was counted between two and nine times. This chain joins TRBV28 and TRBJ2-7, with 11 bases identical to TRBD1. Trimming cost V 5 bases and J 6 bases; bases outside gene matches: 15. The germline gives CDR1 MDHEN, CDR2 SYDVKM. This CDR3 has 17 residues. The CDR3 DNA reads TGTGCCAGCAGTCCCCTCGGGGCCGGGACAGGGGGTGGCGAGCAGTACTTC. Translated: CASSPLGAGTGGGEQYF.

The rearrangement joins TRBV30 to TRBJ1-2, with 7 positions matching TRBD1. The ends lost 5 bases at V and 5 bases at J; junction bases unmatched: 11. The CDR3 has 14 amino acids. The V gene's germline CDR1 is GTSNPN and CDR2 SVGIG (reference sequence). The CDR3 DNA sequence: TGTGCCTGGTCTCCGGGACAGCTTACTTATGGCTACACCTTC. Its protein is CAWSPGQLTYGYTF.

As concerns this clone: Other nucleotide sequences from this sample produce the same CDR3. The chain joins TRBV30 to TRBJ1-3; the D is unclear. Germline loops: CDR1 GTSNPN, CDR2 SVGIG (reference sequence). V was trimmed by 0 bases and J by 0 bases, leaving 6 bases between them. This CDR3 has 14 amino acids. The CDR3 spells CAWSVRSSGNTIYF. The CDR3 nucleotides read TGTGCCTGGAGTGTGAGGAGCTCTGGAAACACCATATATTTT.

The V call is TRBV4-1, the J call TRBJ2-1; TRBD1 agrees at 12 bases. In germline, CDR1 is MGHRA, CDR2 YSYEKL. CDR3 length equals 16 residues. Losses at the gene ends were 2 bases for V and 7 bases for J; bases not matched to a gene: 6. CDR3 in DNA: TGCGCCAGCAGCCAACGGCCGGGACAGGGGGCTAATGAGCAGTTCTTC. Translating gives CASSQRPGQGANEQFF.

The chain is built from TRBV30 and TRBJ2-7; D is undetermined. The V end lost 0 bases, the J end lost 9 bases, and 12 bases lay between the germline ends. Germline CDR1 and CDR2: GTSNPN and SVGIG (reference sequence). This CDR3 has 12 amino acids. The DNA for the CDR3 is TGTGCCTGGAGTGTGCGACAATCGGGGCAGTACTTC. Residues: CAWSVRQSGQYF.

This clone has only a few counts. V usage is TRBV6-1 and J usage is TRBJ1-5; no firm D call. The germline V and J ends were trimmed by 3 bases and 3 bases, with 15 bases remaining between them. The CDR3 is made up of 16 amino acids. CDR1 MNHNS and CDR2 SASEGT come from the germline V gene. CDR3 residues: CASSEGLVRPNQPQHF. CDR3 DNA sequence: TGTGCCAGCAGTGAGGGCCTGGTGCGGCCCAATCAGCCCCAGCATTTT.

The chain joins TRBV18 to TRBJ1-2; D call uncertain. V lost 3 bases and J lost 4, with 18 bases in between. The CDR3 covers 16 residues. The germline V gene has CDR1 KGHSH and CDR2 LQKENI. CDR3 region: CASSPTEWADGYGYTF. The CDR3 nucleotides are TGTGCCAGCTCACCCACGGAATGGGCGGATGGCTATGGCTACACCTTC.

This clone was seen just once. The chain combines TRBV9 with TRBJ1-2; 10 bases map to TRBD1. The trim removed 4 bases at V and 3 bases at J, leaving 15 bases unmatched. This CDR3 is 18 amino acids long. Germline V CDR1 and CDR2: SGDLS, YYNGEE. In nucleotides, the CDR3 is TGTGCCAGCAGCTTCGGTCCGGGACAGGGGTCCGGTGACTATGGCTACACCTTC. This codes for CASSFGPGQGSGDYGYTF.

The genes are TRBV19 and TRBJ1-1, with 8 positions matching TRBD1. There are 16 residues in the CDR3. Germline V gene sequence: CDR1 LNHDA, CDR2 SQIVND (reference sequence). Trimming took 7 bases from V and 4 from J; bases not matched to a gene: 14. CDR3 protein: CASTIIGGGQGTEAFF. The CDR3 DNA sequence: TGTGCCAGTACCATTATAGGTGGAGGACAGGGCACTGAAGCTTTCTTT.

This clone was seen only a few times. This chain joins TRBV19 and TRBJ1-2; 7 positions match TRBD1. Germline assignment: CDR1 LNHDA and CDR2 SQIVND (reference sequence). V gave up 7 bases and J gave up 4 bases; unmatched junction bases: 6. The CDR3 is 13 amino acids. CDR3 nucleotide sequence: TGTGCCAGTACTAGGGGGCAACGCTATGGCTACACCTTC. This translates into CASTRGQRYGYTF.

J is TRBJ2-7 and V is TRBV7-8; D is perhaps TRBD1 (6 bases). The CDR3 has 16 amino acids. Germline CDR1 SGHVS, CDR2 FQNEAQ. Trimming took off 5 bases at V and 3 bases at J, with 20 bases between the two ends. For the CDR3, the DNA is TGTGCCAGCAGCGAGTTGGGAACAGGGAGAAGCTACGAGCAGTACTTC. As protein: CASSELGTGRSYEQYF.

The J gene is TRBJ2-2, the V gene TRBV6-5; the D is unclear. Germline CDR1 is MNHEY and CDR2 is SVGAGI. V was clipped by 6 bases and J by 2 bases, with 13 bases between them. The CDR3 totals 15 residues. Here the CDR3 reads CASSSTQLNTGELFF. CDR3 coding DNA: TGTGCCAGCAGCTCAACACAGCTAAACACCGGGGAGCTGTTTTTT.

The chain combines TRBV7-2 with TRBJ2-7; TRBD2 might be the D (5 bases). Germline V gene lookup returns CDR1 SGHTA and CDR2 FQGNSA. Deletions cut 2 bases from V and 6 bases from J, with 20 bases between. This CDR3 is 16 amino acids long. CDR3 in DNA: TGTGCCAGCAGCTTAACCTCCGGGATTCCCTCCCCCGAGCAGTACTTC. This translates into CASSLTSGIPSPEQYF.